The clone carrying this T cell receptor (beta chain) has more than one count but fewer than ten. V shed 4 bases and J shed 5 bases, with 6 bases lying between them. Germline V gene lookup returns CDR1 MNHEY and CDR2 SVGEGT. CDR3 length equals 12 residues. This sample was taken from a study of control samples from healthy donors and cancer patients. Profiled with immunoSEQ multiplex PCR; TCRdb holds only in-frame clones, not every one. Of more than 65,000 clones in the sample, approximately 88% were seen once. The receptor was isolated from a man in his fifties or sixties in good health. The sequencing input was blood. The V call is TRBV6-2 or TRBV6-3, the J call TRBJ1-5; D gene uncertain. Here the CDR3 reads CASSWGYQPQHF. CDR3 nucleotide sequence: TGTGCCAGCAGTTGGGGTTATCAGCCCCAGCATTTT.